The clone carrying this T cell receptor beta chain occurred a few times. Its antigen remains unknown. Via MiXCR, TCRdb re-called the 5' RACE reads, giving one row per CDR3 protein. Of about 220,000 distinct CDR3 sequences detected, about 17% appear once; the ten largest clones hold about 42%. Germline assignment: CDR1 MNHEY and CDR2 SMNVEV (reference sequence). V shed 6 bases, J shed 4 bases, and the junction held 8 bases outside the gene matches. This CDR3 spans 15 amino acids. The data were obtained in a study of CD8 T cells in ankylosing spondylitis. Points from the study as a whole: What appeared characteristic of ankylosing spondylitis blood was a TCR beta motif of fewer than ten highly homologous variants.

The J gene is TRBJ1-4, the V gene TRBV27, with 7 bases identical to TRBD1. Sequences were obtained from blood, either unsorted or a sorted T cell fraction (not recorded which). This clonotype was sampled from a male donor with ankylosing spondylitis. CDR3 residues: CASRRLGTVNEKLFF. The DNA for the CDR3 is TGTGCCAGCAGGCGACTTGGGACAGTTAATGAAAAACTGTTTTTT.